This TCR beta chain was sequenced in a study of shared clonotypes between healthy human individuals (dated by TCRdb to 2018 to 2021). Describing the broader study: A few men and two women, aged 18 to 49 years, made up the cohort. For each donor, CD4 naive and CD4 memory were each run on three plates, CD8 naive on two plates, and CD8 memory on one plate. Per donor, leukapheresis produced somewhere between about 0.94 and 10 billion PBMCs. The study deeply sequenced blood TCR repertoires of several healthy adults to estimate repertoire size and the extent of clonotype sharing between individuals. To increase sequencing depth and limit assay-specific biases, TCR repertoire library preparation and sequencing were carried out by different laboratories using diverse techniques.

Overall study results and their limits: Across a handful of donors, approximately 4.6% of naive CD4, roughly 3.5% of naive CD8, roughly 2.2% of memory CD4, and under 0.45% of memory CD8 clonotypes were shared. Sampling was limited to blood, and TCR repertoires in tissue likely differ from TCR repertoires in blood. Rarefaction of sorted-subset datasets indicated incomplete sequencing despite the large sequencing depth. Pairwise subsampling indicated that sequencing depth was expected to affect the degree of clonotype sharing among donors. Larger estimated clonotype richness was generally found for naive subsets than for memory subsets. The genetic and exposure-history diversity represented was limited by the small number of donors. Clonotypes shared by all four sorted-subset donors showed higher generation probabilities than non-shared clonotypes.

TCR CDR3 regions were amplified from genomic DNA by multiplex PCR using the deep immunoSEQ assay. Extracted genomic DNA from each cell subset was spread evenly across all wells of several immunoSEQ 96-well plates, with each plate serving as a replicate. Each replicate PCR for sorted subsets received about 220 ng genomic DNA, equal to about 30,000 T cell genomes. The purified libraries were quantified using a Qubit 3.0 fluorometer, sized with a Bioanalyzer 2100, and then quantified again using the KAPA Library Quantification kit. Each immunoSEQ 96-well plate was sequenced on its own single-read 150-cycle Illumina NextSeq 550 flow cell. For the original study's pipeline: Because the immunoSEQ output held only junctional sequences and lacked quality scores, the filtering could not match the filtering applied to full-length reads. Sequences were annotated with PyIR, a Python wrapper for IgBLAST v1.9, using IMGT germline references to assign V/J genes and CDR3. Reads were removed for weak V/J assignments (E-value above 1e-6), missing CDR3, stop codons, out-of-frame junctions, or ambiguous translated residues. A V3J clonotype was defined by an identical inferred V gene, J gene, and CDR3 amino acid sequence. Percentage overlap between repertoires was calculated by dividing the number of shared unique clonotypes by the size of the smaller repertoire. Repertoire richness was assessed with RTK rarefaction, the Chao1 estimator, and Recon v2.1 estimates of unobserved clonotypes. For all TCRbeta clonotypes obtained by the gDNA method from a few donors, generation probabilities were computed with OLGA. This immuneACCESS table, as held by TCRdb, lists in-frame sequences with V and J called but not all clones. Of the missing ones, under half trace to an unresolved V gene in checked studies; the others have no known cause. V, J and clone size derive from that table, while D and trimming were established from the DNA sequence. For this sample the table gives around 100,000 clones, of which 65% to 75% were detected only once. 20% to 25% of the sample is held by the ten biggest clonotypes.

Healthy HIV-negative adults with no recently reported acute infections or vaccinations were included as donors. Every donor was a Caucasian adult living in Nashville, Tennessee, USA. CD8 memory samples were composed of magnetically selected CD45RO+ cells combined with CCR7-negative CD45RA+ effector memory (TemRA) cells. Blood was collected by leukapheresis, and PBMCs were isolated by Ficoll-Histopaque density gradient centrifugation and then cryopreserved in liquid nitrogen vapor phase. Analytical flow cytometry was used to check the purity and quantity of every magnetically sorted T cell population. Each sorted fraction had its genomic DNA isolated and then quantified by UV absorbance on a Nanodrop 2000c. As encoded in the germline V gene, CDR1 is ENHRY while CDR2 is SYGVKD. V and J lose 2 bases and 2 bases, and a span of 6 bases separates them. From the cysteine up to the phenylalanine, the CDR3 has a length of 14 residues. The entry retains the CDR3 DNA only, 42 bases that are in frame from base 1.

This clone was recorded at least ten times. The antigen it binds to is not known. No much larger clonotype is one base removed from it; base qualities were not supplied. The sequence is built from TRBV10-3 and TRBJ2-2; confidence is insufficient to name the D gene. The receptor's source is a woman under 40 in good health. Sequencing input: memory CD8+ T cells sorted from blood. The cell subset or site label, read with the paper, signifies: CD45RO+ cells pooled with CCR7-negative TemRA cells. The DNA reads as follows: TGTGCCATCAGTGAGGGCCCTAACACCGGGGAGCTGTTTTTT. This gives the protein CAISEGPNTGELFF.